Below are 30 T cell receptor beta chains sequenced from a single sample in a study of T-cell memory formation after mild COVID-19. TCRdb fed the 5' RACE reads into MiXCR, producing one record per CDR3 protein. The table lists around 510,000 distinct CDR3 sequences, roughly a fifth of them singletons. Sample: PBMCs or a T cell subset sorted from them (not recorded which). These receptors originate from an adult woman who had mild COVID-19 (a few samples of this study predate the infection). Cell type and time point are not known.

This clonotype was observed a handful of times. The chain is built from TRBV4-2 and TRBJ2-5; 9 positions match TRBD2. V was pared by 0 bases and J by 2 bases, with 4 bases of the junction left unmatched. Germline loops: CDR1 LGHNA, CDR2 YNFKEQ. The CDR3 contains 16 residues. This chain's CDR3 is CASSQELAGAQETQYF. The DNA for the CDR3 is TGTGCCAGCAGCCAAGAGTTAGCGGGAGCTCAAGAGACCCAGTACTTC.

The chain combines TRBV7-6 with TRBJ2-3; 8 bases match TRBD2. Trimming at V came to 1 base and at J to 2 bases, leaving 5 bases not matched to a gene. CDR3 length equals 16 residues. In germline, CDR1 is SGHVS, CDR2 FNYEAQ. In DNA form, the CDR3 reads TGTGCCAGCAGCTTAGAGGCTAGCGGGCCCACAGATACGCAGTATTTT. Translation gives CASSLEASGPTDTQYF.

The chain employs TRBV12-3 or TRBV12-4 and TRBJ2-5; 11 bases agree with TRBD2. CDR3 size: 17 residues. With V trimmed by 3 bases and J by 3 bases, 9 bases remained unmatched. Written as DNA, the CDR3 is TGTGCCAGCAGTTTGCTCCTAGCGGGAGGCCTCAAAGAGACCCAGTACTTC. Its translation is CASSLLLAGGLKETQYF.

This rearrangement joins TRBV3-1 to TRBJ1-2; 9 nucleotides line up with TRBD1. CDR1 is LGHDT, CDR2 YNNKEL, per germline (reference sequence). V lost 4 bases and J lost 0; bases outside the gene matches: 6. The CDR3 covers 16 residues. DNA for the CDR3: TGTGCCAGCAGCCTTGGACAGGGGAGGGCTAACTATGGCTACACCTTC. The encoded protein is CASSLGQGRANYGYTF.

The rearrangement links TRBV25-1 to TRBJ2-5; D gene ambiguous. Germline loops: CDR1 MGHDK, CDR2 SYGVNS. V was trimmed by 5 bases and J by 0 bases, leaving 13 bases between them. This CDR3 contains 15 residues. CDR3 loop: CASSTADWYQETQYF. CDR3 DNA sequence: TGTGCCAGCAGTACGGCTGACTGGTACCAAGAGACCCAGTACTTC.

The chain links TRBV6-2 or TRBV6-3 to TRBJ2-3; D unresolved. CDR1 is MNHEY and CDR2 is SVGEGT in the germline V gene. CDR3 length: 13 residues. Trimming cost V 2 bases and J 6 bases, with 9 bases left between them. Here the CDR3 reads CASSYQHADTQYF. The CDR3 nucleotides are TGTGCCAGCAGTTACCAGCATGCCGATACGCAGTATTTT.

This clonotype was counted at least ten times. The chain combines TRBV28 with TRBJ1-2, with 12 positions matching TRBD1. The germline CDR1 and CDR2 sequences are MDHEN and SYDVKM. The CDR3 is 16 residues long. V shed 6 bases, J shed 5 bases, and the junction held 10 bases outside the gene matches. The CDR3 loop is CASSPGTGGGLYGYTF. The CDR3, as DNA: TGTGCCAGCAGCCCGGGGACAGGGGGCGGACTTTATGGCTACACCTTC.

J is TRBJ1-1 and V is TRBV29-1; D might be TRBD1 (5 bases). This CDR3 is built from 14 residues. The ends were cut back, 5 bases at V and 4 bases at J, with 17 bases in the middle. Germline-derived CDR1 and CDR2 are SQVTM and ANQGSEA. The CDR3 region has the DNA TGCAGCGTTTTTCCGTCAGGGAAGAGCACTGAAGCTTTCTTT. It yields the protein CSVFPSGKSTEAFF. Together with reference TRBV29-1 and TRBJ1-1, the CDR3 gives the full variable domain: SAVISQKPSRDICQRGTSLTIQCQVDSQVTMMFWYRQQPGQSLTLIATANQGSEATYESGFVIDKFPISRPNLTFSTLTVSNMSPEDSSIYLCSVFPSGKSTEAFFGQGTRLTVV.

The chain combines TRBV12-3 or TRBV12-4 with TRBJ1-4; possibly TRBD1 for D (6 bases). V was pared by 3 bases and J by 8 bases, with 25 bases between. This CDR3 has 18 amino acids. CDR3 in amino acids: CASSFGGYREGMSEKLFF. The CDR3 DNA reads as TGTGCCAGCAGTTTCGGCGGGTACAGGGAAGGAATGTCGGAAAAACTGTTTTTT.

This chain joins TRBV5-5 and TRBJ2-7; 7 bases are a match to TRBD2. Germline V gene lookup returns CDR1 SGHKS and CDR2 YYEKEE (reference sequence). J lost 2 bases, V lost 7 bases, and 9 bases had no gene match. The CDR3 length is 14 residues. The CDR3 coding sequence is TGTGCCAGCGCTAGAGTGGCGGGAGCCTACGAGCAGTACTTC. Translated, it gives CASARVAGAYEQYF.

This clonotype was picked up one time. The chain employs TRBV10-2 and TRBJ2-6, with 9 bases lining up with TRBD1. Germline trimming cut 4 bases from V and 0 bases from J; bases unmatched to any gene: 4. From germline, CDR1 is WSHSY and CDR2 SAAADI. There are 17 residues in the CDR3. The CDR3 DNA reads as TGCGCCAGCAGTGTGACAGGGGGGACCTCTGGGGCCAACGTCCTGACTTTC. Its protein product is CASSVTGGTSGANVLTF.

The rearrangement uses TRBV4-2 and TRBJ1-5; TRBD1 agrees at 7 bases. V dropped 3 bases and J dropped 0; count of bases not matched to a gene: 5. This CDR3 comprises 16 residues. Per germline, CDR1 LGHNA and CDR2 YNFKEQ. CDR3 nucleotides: TGTGCCAGCAGCCAGTGGGGACAGTCTAGCAATCAGCCCCAGCATTTT. This encodes CASSQWGQSSNQPQHF.

The chain couples TRBV18 to TRBJ2-7; D might be TRBD2 (5 bases). Germline V gene sequence: CDR1 KGHSH, CDR2 LQKENI. The length of the CDR3 is 13 residues. V was trimmed by 1 base and J by 3 bases, leaving 7 bases between them. CDR3 DNA sequence: TGTGCCAGCTCACCACTACGGGACTACGAGCAGTACTTC. Protein sequence: CASSPLRDYEQYF.

This clonotype was recorded a few times. The V and J genes are TRBV5-1 and TRBJ2-1, with TRBD2 as a possible D gene (7 bases). V lost 1 base, J lost 7 bases, and 12 bases lay in between. The CDR3 has 14 residues. From germline, CDR1 is SGHRS and CDR2 YFSETQ. This CDR3 reads CASSLIEGGNEQFF. CDR3 nucleotide sequence: TGCGCCAGCAGCTTGATTGAGGGGGGGAATGAGCAGTTCTTC.

The chain couples TRBV20-1 to TRBJ2-7; D may be TRBD1 or TRBD2 (5 bases each). This CDR3 spans 14 amino acids. The V end was cut by 1 base, the J end by 3 bases, with 13 bases between. Germline values: CDR1 DFQATT, CDR2 SNEGSKA (reference sequence). The CDR3 DNA sequence: TGCAGTGCTAGAGGAATCAGGGACCTCTACGAGCAGTACTTC. It specifies CSARGIRDLYEQYF.

This chain joins TRBV6-5 and TRBJ2-3; D gene uncertain. Trimming cost V 8 bases and J 7 bases, with 10 bases left between them. This CDR3 spans 11 amino acids. Per the germline V gene, CDR1 is MNHEY and CDR2 is SVGAGI. For the CDR3, the DNA is TGTGCCAGCCCCCAAGTGAATACGCAGTATTTT. Encoded protein: CASPQVNTQYF.

The J gene is TRBJ2-2, the V gene TRBV4-1; D is possibly TRBD1 or TRBD2 (7 bases each). Deletions cut 6 bases from V and 3 bases from J, with 14 bases between. Germline CDR1 MGHRA, CDR2 YSYEKL. The CDR3 has 15 residues. In nucleotides, the CDR3 is TGCGCCAGCAGGCCAGGGGGGGGGCACACCGGGGAGCTGTTTTTT. Amino acid sequence: CASRPGGGHTGELFF.

This chain uses TRBV7-6 with TRBJ2-5; D unclear. CDR3 length: 13 residues. Germline values: CDR1 SGHVS, CDR2 FNYEAQ. V lost 2 bases to trimming and J lost 5 bases, with 9 bases between them. CDR3 nucleotide sequence: TGTGCCAGCAGCTTATCTGTGTGGGAGACCCAGTACTTC. It is translated as CASSLSVWETQYF.

This clonotype occurred a few times. The rearrangement uses TRBV9 and TRBJ1-6; 8 bases align to TRBD1. Germline CDR1 is SGDLS and CDR2 is YYNGEE. V lost 0 bases and J lost 4; bases outside the gene matches: 3. CDR3 length: 16 amino acids. The CDR3 coding sequence is TGTGCCAGCAGCGTAGGACAGGGGATTTATAATTCACCCCTCCACTTT. Protein: CASSVGQGIYNSPLHF.

Only a few counts were recorded for this clonotype. The chain combines TRBV7-6 with TRBJ1-3; D possibly corresponds to TRBD1 (5 bases). Trimming removed 5 bases at V and 0 bases at J, with 14 bases between. Germline values: CDR1 SGHVS, CDR2 FNYEAQ. The CDR3 covers 16 residues. The CDR3 spells CASSPGHLSSGNTIYF. The CDR3 DNA is TGTGCCAGCAGCCCTGGACACCTGAGCTCTGGAAACACCATATATTTT.

In this sample, this clonotype turned up a few times. V and J are TRBV6-1 and TRBJ2-4; D may be TRBD2 (5 bases). Germline lookup yields CDR1 MNHNS and CDR2 SASEGT. This CDR3 has 14 amino acids. Deletions cut 9 bases from V and 0 bases from J, with 12 bases between. The CDR3 sequence is CASRENSAKNIQYF. Here the CDR3 DNA reads TGTGCCAGTAGGGAGAACTCAGCCAAAAACATTCAGTACTTC.

This sequence joins TRBV4-1 and TRBJ2-5; 7 nucleotides agree with TRBD2. Germline CDR1 is MGHRA and CDR2 is YSYEKL. The CDR3 spans 16 residues. Trimming cost V 4 bases and J 5 bases; bases outside gene matches: 13. CDR3 protein: CASSLGEGRAGETQYF. The CDR3 DNA is TGCGCCAGCAGCCTTGGGGAGGGCAGGGCTGGGGAGACCCAGTACTTC.

This clonotype was observed at least ten times. The chain links TRBV5-1 to TRBJ1-5; TRBD1 agrees at 9 bases. V lost 3 bases to trimming and J lost 0 bases; unmatched junction nucleotides: 1. CDR3 length equals 15 residues. The germline V gene has CDR1 SGHRS and CDR2 YFSETQ. The CDR3 spells CASSWTGDSNQPQHF. The CDR3 DNA reads as TGCGCCAGCAGCTGGACAGGGGATAGCAATCAGCCCCAGCATTTT.

A few counts support this clonotype. The V and J genes are TRBV5-4 and TRBJ1-5; D is unclear. The CDR3 length is 14 residues. Germline CDR1 and CDR2: SGHNT and YYREEE (reference sequence). V was pared by 0 bases and J by 1 base, with 5 bases between. Written as DNA, the CDR3 is TGTGCCAGCAGCTTGGACCTGAGCAATCAGCCCCAGCATTTT. Translating gives CASSLDLSNQPQHF.

This clonotype appeared a few times. The chain carries TRBV7-7 and TRBJ2-3; possibly TRBD1 or TRBD2 for D (6 bases each). V lost 1 base and J 2 bases, leaving 10 bases between the germline ends. The germline V gene has CDR1 SSHAT and CDR2 FNYEAQ (reference sequence). The CDR3 is made up of 15 amino acids. The CDR3 DNA is TGTGCCAGCAGCTTAGGAGGGGGACTCACAGATACGCAGTATTTT. It yields the protein CASSLGGGLTDTQYF.

The CDR3 spells CASRFIAGGRYEQYF. The CDR3 DNA reads as TGTGCCAGCAGGTTCATAGCGGGGGGCCGCTACGAGCAGTACTTC. The genes are TRBV12-3 or TRBV12-4 and TRBJ2-7, with TRBD2 matching 10 bases. CDR3 length equals 15 residues. Trimming cost V 6 bases and J 3 bases; bases outside gene matches: 8.

In this sample, this clonotype turned up a few times. The chain employs TRBV10-3 and TRBJ1-2, with D unclear. The CDR3 is 16 residues long. V gave up 3 bases and J gave up 5 bases, with 19 bases separating them. Germline assignment: CDR1 ENHRY and CDR2 SYGVKD. The CDR3 DNA follows: TGTGCCATCAGTGATCCGGACCGAGAGCAAGGGTATGGCTACACCTTC. Translated: CAISDPDREQGYGYTF.

In this sample, this clonotype turned up a few times. The chain has TRBV3-1 and TRBJ2-7; D unresolved. The length of the CDR3 is 14 residues. Trimming took 2 bases from V and 2 from J, leaving 10 bases between them. Germline V gene lookup returns CDR1 LGHDT and CDR2 YNNKEL (reference sequence). CDR3 sequence reads: CASSQHSGPYEQYF. The CDR3 bases are TGTGCCAGCAGCCAACATTCTGGACCCTACGAGCAGTACTTC.

This clonotype was observed many times. One junction end disagrees with the germline gene, perhaps due to a read error. The rearrangement joins TRBV29-1 to TRBJ2-1, with unresolved D. The germline gives CDR1 SQVTM, CDR2 ANQGSEA. The CDR3 extends over 10 amino acids. The chain's CDR3 is CSAAHKEQFF. The CDR3 DNA reads TGCAGCGCCGCTCACAAGGAGCAGTTCTTC.

V usage is TRBV5-1 and J usage is TRBJ2-6, with TRBD1 matching 9 bases. The CDR3 extends over 18 amino acids. Trimming cost V 3 bases and J 2 bases; bases outside gene matches: 9. Germline V gene lookup returns CDR1 SGHRS and CDR2 YFSETQ. CDR3 residues: CASSWLGQGETGANVLTF. The CDR3 DNA reads as TGCGCCAGCAGCTGGTTGGGACAGGGAGAAACTGGGGCCAACGTCCTGACTTTC.